Detailed here is one TCR beta chain. Its antigen is unidentified. 13 Jbeta primers and 60 Vbeta primers were used for the PCR. Profiling relied on immunoSEQ multiplex PCR, and the TCRdb table lists in-frame clones only, not all of them. The sample records around 100,000 clones, under 85% being singletons. This record comes from a study of cytomegalovirus exposure and HLA in healthy donors. Findings of the study overall: Compared with the approximately 700-donor mean, an Asian-associated ancestry cluster reportedly had fewer N-insertions, according to a later analysis. Presence/absence analyses rested on an assumption that sequencing depth was roughly uniform across donors. Many donors shared some public TCRs, even though most TCR sequences were rare.

After removal of 4 bases from V and 4 bases from J, the junction contained 4 bases not matched to a gene. Per germline, CDR1 MRHNA and CDR2 SNTAGT. This CDR3 region has 14 residues. Whereas donors were nominally healthy upon sampling, unrecorded immune exposures were probable. This receptor was identified in a man aged 25-40 years in good health and CMV-seropositive. The sequenced sample was PBMCs. This rearrangement joins TRBV6-4 to TRBJ1-3; 7 nucleotides line up with TRBD1. For the CDR3, the DNA is TGTGCCAGCAGTGTACAGGGGCGCGGAAACACCATATATTTT. Encoded protein: CASSVQGRGNTIYF.